The 26 T cell receptor beta chains given below trace back to one sample, sequenced in a study of OX40 agonist ivuxolimab in advanced cancers. The data were produced by immunoSEQ multiplex PCR, yet TCRdb's version contains in-frame clones alone and is incomplete. The sample lists 60,000 to 85,000 clones, roughly 94% seen once, with 20% in the top ten. This sample comprised CD4+ or CD8+ T cells sorted from blood, obtained in a trial of the OX40 agonist ivuxolimab. These TCRs come from an adult with an advanced solid tumor such as melanoma, head and neck, liver or kidney cancer.

The V gene is TRBV2, the J gene TRBJ1-2; tentative D call: TRBD1 (5 bases). Germline V gene sequence: CDR1 SNHLY, CDR2 FYNNEI. Trimming removed 6 bases at V and 4 bases at J, with 15 bases between. The CDR3 runs 14 residues. CDR3 sequence (DNA): TGTGCCAGCAGCAGGTCGGGGGATATCTATGGCTACACCTTC. It is translated as CASSRSGDIYGYTF.

The chain employs TRBV29-1 and TRBJ2-3, with 13 nucleotides matching TRBD2. V shed 0 bases and J 7 bases; nucleotides not matched to a gene: 19. The CDR3 spans 20 residues. The germline CDR1 and CDR2 sequences are SQVTM and ANQGSEA. The CDR3 loop is CSVEEGEGGQLAGGPYTQYF. The CDR3 DNA is TGCAGCGTTGAAGAGGGGGAGGGCGGCCAACTAGCGGGAGGGCCATATACGCAGTATTTT.

This clone was picked up a small number of times. The chain uses TRBV7-2 and TRBJ1-1, with unresolved D. Germline V gives CDR1 SGHTA, CDR2 FQGNSA. Trimming removed 5 bases from V and 0 bases from J, with 22 bases in between. The CDR3 sequence is 18 residues long. The CDR3 here is CASSPTPLGMGMNTEAFF. CDR3 nucleotides: TGTGCCAGCAGCCCGACCCCTTTAGGAATGGGGATGAACACTGAAGCTTTCTTT.

V and J are TRBV4-3 and TRBJ2-1; 10 nucleotides line up with TRBD2. The CDR3 has 18 residues. With 4 bases clipped from V and 3 bases from J, the junction kept 12 bases outside the gene matches. Looked up from germline, CDR1 is LGHNA and CDR2 is YSLEER. The CDR3 region is CASSPLALAGEGYNEQFF. Written as DNA, the CDR3 is TGCGCCAGCAGCCCCCTAGCCCTAGCGGGAGAGGGCTACAATGAGCAGTTCTTC.

This clone occurred once. The gene calls are TRBV4-3 and TRBJ2-2; maybe TRBD2 (6 bases). The ends were cut back, 0 bases at V and 5 bases at J, with 16 bases in the middle. Germline values: CDR1 LGHNA, CDR2 YSLEER. The CDR3 totals 17 residues. The CDR3 spells CASSQDLGRGNTGELFF. The CDR3 DNA is TGCGCCAGCAGCCAAGATCTCGGGCGGGGTAATACCGGGGAGCTGTTTTTT.

The chain couples TRBV18 to TRBJ2-1, with TRBD2 identical over 7 bases. The CDR3 sequence is 15 residues long. Germline V gene sequence: CDR1 KGHSH, CDR2 LQKENI. V lost 8 bases to trimming and J lost 2 bases; unmatched junction nucleotides: 9. CDR3 region: CASPLSGGPYNEQFF. The DNA for the CDR3 is TGTGCCAGCCCCCTTTCGGGAGGTCCCTACAATGAGCAGTTCTTC.

The chain recombines TRBV10-3 with TRBJ2-1; TRBD1 matches 7 bases. The CDR3 covers 17 residues. CDR1 and CDR2 from the germline V gene are ENHRY and SYGVKD. V was pared by 4 bases and J by 10 bases, with 19 bases of the junction left unmatched. The CDR3 coding sequence is TGTGCCATCAGTGCTGGACAGGAACAACCATTAGGTTTGGAGCAGTTCTTC. This sequence encodes CAISAGQEQPLGLEQFF.

The chain is built from TRBV19 and TRBJ2-2; TRBD1 is a possible D gene (6 bases). V lost 9 bases and J 1 base, leaving 18 bases between the germline ends. Germline loops: CDR1 LNHDA, CDR2 SQIVND (reference sequence). This CDR3 region has 16 residues. CDR3 sequence reads: CARPTFRGLNTGELFF. The CDR3 DNA reads as TGTGCCAGGCCTACTTTCAGGGGCTTGAACACCGGGGAGCTGTTTTTT.

The chain employs TRBV2 and TRBJ1-2; possibly TRBD1 for D (6 bases). Germline-derived CDR1 and CDR2 are SNHLY and FYNNEI. This CDR3 spans 14 amino acids. V lost 3 bases, J lost 2 bases, and 10 bases lay in between. Here the CDR3 reads CASSEGQTNYGYTF. CDR3 coding DNA: TGTGCCAGCAGTGAGGGACAAACGAACTATGGCTACACCTTC.

The CDR3 DNA is TGCGCCAGCAGCTCCCGGGGCAGCGGGAGGGGCACAGATACGCAGTATTTT. As protein: CASSSRGSGRGTDTQYF. The chain employs TRBV5-1 and TRBJ2-3; 10 bases agree with TRBD2. The germline gives CDR1 SGHRS, CDR2 YFSETQ. Trimming removed 3 bases from V and 1 base from J; junction bases left unmatched: 8. There are 17 residues in the CDR3. Full variable domain (outside the CDR3, taken from reference TRBV5-1 and TRBJ2-3): KAGVTQTPRYLIKTRGQQVTLSCSPISGHRSVSWYQQTPGQGLQFLFEYFSETQRNKGNFPGRFSGRQFSNSRSEMNVSTLELGDSALYLCASSSRGSGRGTDTQYFGPGTRLTVL.

V gene TRBV2 combines with J gene TRBJ2-7, with 9 bases identical to TRBD1. V trimming: 6 bases; J trimming: 4 bases; junction bases outside the gene matches: 7. This CDR3 comprises 14 residues. Per germline, CDR1 SNHLY and CDR2 FYNNEI. DNA for the CDR3: TGTGCCAGCAGACCCACAGGGGGCCTTTACGAGCAGTACTTC. Its protein product is CASRPTGGLYEQYF.

The J gene is TRBJ1-1, the V gene TRBV5-1; the D is unclear. CDR3 length equals 12 residues. CDR1 is SGHRS, CDR2 YFSETQ, per germline. Trimming stripped 5 bases from V and 1 base from J, with 6 bases between. The CDR3 loop is CASRHGNTEAFF. CDR3 in DNA: TGCGCCAGCAGACACGGGAACACTGAAGCTTTCTTT.

V usage is TRBV27 and J usage is TRBJ2-7, with D possibly being TRBD1 or TRBD2 (6 bases each). From germline, CDR1 is MNHEY and CDR2 SMNVEV (reference sequence). This CDR3 has 16 residues. Trimming shortened V by 3 bases and J by 7 bases, and 22 bases separated the two germline ends. CDR3 residues: CASSFTPWAGAGEQYF. DNA of the CDR3: TGTGCCAGCAGTTTTACCCCCTGGGCAGGGGCGGGGGAGCAGTACTTC.

V usage is TRBV4-3 and J usage is TRBJ1-6; perhaps TRBD1 as D (6 bases). The germline V and J ends were trimmed by 0 bases and 8 bases, with 11 bases remaining between them. From germline, CDR1 is LGHNA and CDR2 YSLEER. The CDR3 totals 15 residues. CDR3 DNA: TGCGCCAGCAGCCAAGATCCAGGGGAATATTCACCCCTCCACTTT. Its translation: CASSQDPGEYSPLHF.

This sequence joins TRBV19 and TRBJ2-7; TRBD2 agrees at 8 bases. Looked up from germline, CDR1 is LNHDA and CDR2 is SQIVND (reference sequence). V was pared by 0 bases and J by 1 base, with 5 bases of the junction left unmatched. The CDR3 spans 16 residues. CDR3 in amino acids: CASSIEEVAGSYEQYF. CDR3 nucleotides: TGTGCCAGTAGTATAGAGGAGGTAGCGGGATCCTACGAGCAGTACTTC.

The rearrangement joins TRBV28 to TRBJ2-3, with unresolved D. V was cut by 3 bases and J by 3 bases, with 10 bases left in between. The CDR3 is 14 amino acids. Germline CDR1 is MDHEN and CDR2 is SYDVKM. CDR3 bases: TGTGCCAGCAGTTTGGATCGGATAACAGATACGCAGTATTTT. This encodes CASSLDRITDTQYF. Variable domain in full (rest from reference TRBV28 and TRBJ2-3): DVKVTQSSRYLVKRTGEKVFLECVQDMDHENMFWYRQDPGLGLRLIYFSYDVKMKEKGDIPEGYSVSREKKERFSLILESASTNQTSMYLCASSLDRITDTQYFGPGTRLTVL.

This sequence joins TRBV28 and TRBJ2-7, with TRBD1 identical over 12 bases. This CDR3 is 16 amino acids long. Germline CDR1 MDHEN, CDR2 SYDVKM. The V and J ends lost 3 bases and 2 bases, in that order; junction bases with no gene match: 5. CDR3 nucleotides: TGTGCCAGCAGTTTTAGGGACAGGGGGCTAGCCTACGAGCAGTACTTC. This codes for CASSFRDRGLAYEQYF.

The CDR3 reads CASSSHGAFYEQYF. The CDR3 nucleotides read TGTGCCAGCAGTTCCCATGGGGCTTTCTACGAGCAGTACTTC. The J gene is TRBJ2-7, the V gene TRBV6-5, with D maybe TRBD1 (5 bases). Trimming cost V 4 bases and J 3 bases, with 13 bases left between them. CDR1 MNHEY and CDR2 SVGAGI come from the germline V gene. The CDR3 loop spans 14 amino acids.

V usage is TRBV2 and J usage is TRBJ2-1; the D is unclear. CDR3 length: 15 residues. Trimming took 6 bases from V and 3 from J, leaving 15 bases between them. Germline V gene sequence: CDR1 SNHLY, CDR2 FYNNEI. The CDR3 loop reads CASRMDPGLYNEQFF. Here the CDR3 DNA reads TGTGCCAGCAGGATGGACCCGGGCCTCTACAATGAGCAGTTCTTC.

This clone came up once. The J gene is TRBJ1-6, the V gene TRBV4-3; D gene uncertain. Trimming removed 0 bases at V and 1 base at J, with 10 bases between. Germline-derived CDR1 and CDR2 are LGHNA and YSLEER. The CDR3 has 17 amino acids. The CDR3 here is CASSQESAGSYNSPLHF. In nucleotides, the CDR3 is TGCGCCAGCAGCCAAGAGTCCGCGGGATCCTATAATTCACCCCTCCACTTT.

The chain joins TRBV7-9 to TRBJ2-7; D is uncertain. The CDR3 is 11 amino acids. The ends were cut back, 5 bases at V and 2 bases at J, with 4 bases in the middle. CDR1 and CDR2 from the germline V gene are SEHNR and FQNEAQ (reference sequence). CDR3 loop: CASSHAYEQYF. CDR3 coding DNA: TGTGCCAGCAGCCACGCCTACGAGCAGTACTTC.

CDR3: CASSAPGTDTQYF. The CDR3 nucleotides are TGTGCCAGCAGCGCCCCGGGGACAGATACGCAGTATTTT. The chain links TRBV7-8 to TRBJ2-3; D is possibly TRBD2 (5 bases). The CDR3 has 13 amino acids. Trimming took off 5 bases at V and 3 bases at J, with 9 bases between the two ends. Germline values: CDR1 SGHVS, CDR2 FQNEAQ.

V usage is TRBV6-5 and J usage is TRBJ2-6; D uncertain. The length of the CDR3 is 12 residues. The V gene lost 10 bases and the J gene lost 0 bases, with 4 bases spanning the gap. Looked up from germline, CDR1 is MNHEY and CDR2 is SVGAGI. CDR3 bases: TGTGCCACCGTCTCTGGGGCCAACGTCCTGACTTTC. Its translation: CATVSGANVLTF.

Here the CDR3 DNA reads TGTGCCAGCTTGGGACAGGGAATAGCCAAAAACATTCAGTACTTC. It specifies CASLGQGIAKNIQYF. The J gene is TRBJ2-4, the V gene TRBV28; TRBD1 matches at 9 bases. Germline assignment: CDR1 MDHEN and CDR2 SYDVKM. Trimming took 8 bases from V and 0 from J; bases not matched to a gene: 5. This CDR3 is 15 amino acids long.

The chain employs TRBV28 and TRBJ2-1; TRBD2 matches 8 bases. Per the germline V gene, CDR1 is MDHEN and CDR2 is SYDVKM. V trimming: 3 bases; J trimming: 5 bases; junction bases outside the gene matches: 6. There are 15 residues in the CDR3. The CDR3 DNA is TGTGCCAGCAGTTTCCTGGCGGGGGGCCACAATGAGCAGTTCTTC. Encoded protein: CASSFLAGGHNEQFF.

The chain combines TRBV27 with TRBJ2-1; unclear D gene. This CDR3 is 14 amino acids long. CDR1 and CDR2 from the germline V gene are MNHEY and SMNVEV (reference sequence). V gave up 7 bases and J gave up 1 base, with 11 bases separating them. The CDR3 coding sequence is TGTGCCAGCACACCCCGGCTTTCCTACAATGAGCAGTTCTTC. Translation: CASTPRLSYNEQFF.